This TCR beta chain derives from a study of T cells of healthy individuals. TCRdb ran MiXCR on the 5' RACE reads and lists one entry per CDR3 protein. Here the sample spans 63,000 or so distinct CDR3 sequences, 15% to 20% being singletons. Looked up from germline, CDR1 is SGHRS and CDR2 is YFSETQ. The CDR3 extends over 15 amino acids. V lost 10 bases, J lost 0 bases, and 19 bases lay in between. The sequence derives from a human donor in good health. The chain is built from TRBV5-1 and TRBJ1-2; unclear D gene. The CDR3 region has the DNA TGCGCCTCCGACGACGGAAGCCCTTCTAACTATGGCTACACCTTC. Its protein product is CASDDGSPSNYGYTF.